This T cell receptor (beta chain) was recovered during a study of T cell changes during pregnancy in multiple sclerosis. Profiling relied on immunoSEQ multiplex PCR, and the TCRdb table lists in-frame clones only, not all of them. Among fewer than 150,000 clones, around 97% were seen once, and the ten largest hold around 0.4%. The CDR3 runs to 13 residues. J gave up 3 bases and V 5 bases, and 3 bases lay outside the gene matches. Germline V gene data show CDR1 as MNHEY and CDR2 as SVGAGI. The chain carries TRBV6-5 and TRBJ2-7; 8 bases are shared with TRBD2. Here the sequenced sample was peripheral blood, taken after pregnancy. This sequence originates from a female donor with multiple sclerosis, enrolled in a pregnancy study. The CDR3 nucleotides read TGTGCCAGCAGTCCGGGACTAGACTACGAGCAGTACTTC. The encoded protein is CASSPGLDYEQYF.